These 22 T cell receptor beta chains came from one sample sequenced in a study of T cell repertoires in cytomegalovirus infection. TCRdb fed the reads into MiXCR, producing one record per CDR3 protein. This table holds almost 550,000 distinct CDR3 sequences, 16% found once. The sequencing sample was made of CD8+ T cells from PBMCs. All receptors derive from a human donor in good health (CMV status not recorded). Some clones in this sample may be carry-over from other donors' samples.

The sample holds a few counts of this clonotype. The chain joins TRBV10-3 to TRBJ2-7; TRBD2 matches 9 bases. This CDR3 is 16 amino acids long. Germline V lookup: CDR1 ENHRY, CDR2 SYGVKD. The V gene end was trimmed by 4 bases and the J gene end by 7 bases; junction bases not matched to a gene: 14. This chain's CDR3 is CAISGLEREVMEEQYF. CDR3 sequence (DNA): TGTGCCATCAGTGGGCTCGAGCGGGAGGTGATGGAAGAGCAGTACTTC.

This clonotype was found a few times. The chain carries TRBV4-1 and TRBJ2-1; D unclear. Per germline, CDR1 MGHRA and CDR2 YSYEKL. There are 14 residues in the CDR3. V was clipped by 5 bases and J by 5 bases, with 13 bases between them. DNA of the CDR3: TGCGCCAGCAGCATGAGAGTGCCACACAATGAGCAGTTCTTC. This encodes CASSMRVPHNEQFF.

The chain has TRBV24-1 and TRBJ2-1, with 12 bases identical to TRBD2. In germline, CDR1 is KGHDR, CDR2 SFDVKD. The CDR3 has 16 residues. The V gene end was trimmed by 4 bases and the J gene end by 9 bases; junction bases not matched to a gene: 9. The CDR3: CATSDPLAGGSIEQFF. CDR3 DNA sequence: TGTGCCACCAGTGACCCCCTAGCGGGAGGGTCGATTGAGCAGTTCTTC.

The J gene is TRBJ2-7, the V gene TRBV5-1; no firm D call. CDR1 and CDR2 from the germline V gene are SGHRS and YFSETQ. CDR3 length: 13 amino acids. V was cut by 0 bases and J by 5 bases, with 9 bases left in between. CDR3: CASSLEGIHEQYF. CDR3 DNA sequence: TGCGCCAGCAGCTTGGAAGGGATCCACGAGCAGTACTTC.

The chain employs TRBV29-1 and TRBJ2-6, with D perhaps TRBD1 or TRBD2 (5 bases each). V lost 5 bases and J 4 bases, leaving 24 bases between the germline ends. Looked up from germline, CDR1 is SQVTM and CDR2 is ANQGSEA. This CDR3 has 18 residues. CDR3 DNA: TGCAGCGTTACCCCCGCGGGCAGGGAAGCCTCAGGGGCCAACGTCCTGACTTTC. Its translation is CSVTPAGREASGANVLTF.

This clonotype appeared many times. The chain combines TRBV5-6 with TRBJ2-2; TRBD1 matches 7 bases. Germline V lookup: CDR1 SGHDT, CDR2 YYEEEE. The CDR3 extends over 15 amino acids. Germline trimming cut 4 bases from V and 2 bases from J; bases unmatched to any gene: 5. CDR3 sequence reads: CASSPGQQNTGELFF. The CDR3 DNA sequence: TGTGCCAGCAGCCCGGGACAGCAAAACACCGGGGAGCTGTTTTTT.

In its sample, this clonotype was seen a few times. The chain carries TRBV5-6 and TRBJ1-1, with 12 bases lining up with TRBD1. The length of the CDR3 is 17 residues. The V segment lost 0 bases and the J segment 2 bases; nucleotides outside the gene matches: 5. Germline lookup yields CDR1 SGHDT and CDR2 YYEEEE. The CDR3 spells CASSLAGTGGVNTEAFF. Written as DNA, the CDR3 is TGTGCCAGCAGCTTGGCCGGGACAGGGGGCGTTAACACTGAAGCTTTCTTT.

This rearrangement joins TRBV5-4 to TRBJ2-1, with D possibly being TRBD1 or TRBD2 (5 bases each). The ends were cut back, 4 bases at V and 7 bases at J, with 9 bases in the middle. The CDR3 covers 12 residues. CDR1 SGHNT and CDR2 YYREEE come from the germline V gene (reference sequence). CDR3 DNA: TGTGCCAGCAGCCGGGACGTTAATGAGCAGTTCTTC. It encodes CASSRDVNEQFF.

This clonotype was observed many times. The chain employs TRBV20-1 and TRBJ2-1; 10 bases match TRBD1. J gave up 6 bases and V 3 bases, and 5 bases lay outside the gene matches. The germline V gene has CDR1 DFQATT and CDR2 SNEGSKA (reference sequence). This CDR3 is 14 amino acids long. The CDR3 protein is CSASMGQGFNEQFF. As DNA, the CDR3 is TGCAGTGCTAGTATGGGACAGGGGTTCAATGAGCAGTTCTTC.

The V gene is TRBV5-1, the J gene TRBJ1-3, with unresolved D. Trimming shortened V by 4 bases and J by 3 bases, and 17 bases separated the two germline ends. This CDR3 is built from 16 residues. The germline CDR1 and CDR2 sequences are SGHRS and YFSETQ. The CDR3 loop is CASSPIVNRDGNTIYF. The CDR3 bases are TGCGCCAGCAGCCCCATCGTGAATAGGGATGGAAACACCATATATTTT.

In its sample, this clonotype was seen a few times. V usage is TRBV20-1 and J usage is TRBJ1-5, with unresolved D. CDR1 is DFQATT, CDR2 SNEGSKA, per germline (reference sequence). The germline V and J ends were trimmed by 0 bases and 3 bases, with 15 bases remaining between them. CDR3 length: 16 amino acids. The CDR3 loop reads CSAREFEERINQPQHF. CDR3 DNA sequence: TGCAGTGCTAGAGAATTCGAGGAACGGATCAATCAGCCCCAGCATTTT.

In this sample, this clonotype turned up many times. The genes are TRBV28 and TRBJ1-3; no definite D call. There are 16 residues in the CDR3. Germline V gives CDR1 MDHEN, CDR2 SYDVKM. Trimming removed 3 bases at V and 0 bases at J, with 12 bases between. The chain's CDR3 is CASSFPDESSGNTIYF. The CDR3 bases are TGTGCCAGCAGTTTCCCGGACGAAAGCTCTGGAAACACCATATATTTT.

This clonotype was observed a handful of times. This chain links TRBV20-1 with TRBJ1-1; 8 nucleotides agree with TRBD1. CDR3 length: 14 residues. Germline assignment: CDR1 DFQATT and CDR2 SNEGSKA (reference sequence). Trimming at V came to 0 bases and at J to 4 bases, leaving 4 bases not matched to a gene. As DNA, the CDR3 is TGCAGTGCTAGAGATCGACAGGGGAGCACTGAAGCTTTCTTT. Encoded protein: CSARDRQGSTEAFF.

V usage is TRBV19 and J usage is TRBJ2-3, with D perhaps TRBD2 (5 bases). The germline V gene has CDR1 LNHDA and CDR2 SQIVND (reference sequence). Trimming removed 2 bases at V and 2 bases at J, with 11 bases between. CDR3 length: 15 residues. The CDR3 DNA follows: TGTGCCAGTAGTATACGGGGAGATCCCACAGATACGCAGTATTTT. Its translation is CASSIRGDPTDTQYF.

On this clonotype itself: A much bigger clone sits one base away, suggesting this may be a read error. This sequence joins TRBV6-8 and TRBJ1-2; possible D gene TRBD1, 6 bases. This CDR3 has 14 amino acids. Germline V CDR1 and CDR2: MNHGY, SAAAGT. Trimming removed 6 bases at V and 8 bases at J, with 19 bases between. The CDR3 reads CASRTQGSGWGYTF. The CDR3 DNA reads TGTGCCAGCAGGACGCAGGGGTCGGGATGGGGCTACACCTTC.

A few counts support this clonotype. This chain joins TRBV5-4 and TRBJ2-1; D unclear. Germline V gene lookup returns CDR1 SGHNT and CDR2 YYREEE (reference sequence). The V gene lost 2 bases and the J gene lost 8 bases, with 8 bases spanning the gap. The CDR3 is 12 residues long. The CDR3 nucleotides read TGTGCCAGCAGCTTTGGCGTGGATGAGCAGTTCTTC. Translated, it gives CASSFGVDEQFF. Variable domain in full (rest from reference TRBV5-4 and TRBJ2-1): ETGVTQSPTHLIKTRGQQVTLRCSSQSGHNTVSWYQQALGQGPQFIFQYYREEENGRGNFPPRFSGLQFPNYSSELNVNALELDDSALYLCASSFGVDEQFFGPGTRLTVL.

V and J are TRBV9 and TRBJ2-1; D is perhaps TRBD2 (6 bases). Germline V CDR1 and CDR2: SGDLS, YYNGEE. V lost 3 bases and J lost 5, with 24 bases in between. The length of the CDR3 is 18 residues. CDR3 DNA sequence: TGTGCCAGCAGCGCACTATCGGGGATCTCGGGAGCCCACAATGAGCAGTTCTTC. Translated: CASSALSGISGAHNEQFF. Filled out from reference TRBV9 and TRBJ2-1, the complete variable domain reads DSGVTQTPKHLITATGQRVTLRCSPRSGDLSVYWYQQSLDQGLQFLIQYYNGEERAKGNILERFSAQQFPDLHSELNLSSLELGDSALYFCASSALSGISGAHNEQFFGPGTRLTVL.

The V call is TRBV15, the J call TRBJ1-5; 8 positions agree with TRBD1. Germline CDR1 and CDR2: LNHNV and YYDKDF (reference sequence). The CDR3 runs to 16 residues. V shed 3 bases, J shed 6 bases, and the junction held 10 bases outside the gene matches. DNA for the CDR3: TGTGCCACCAGCAGTTCGGACAGGGTCGGAGTTCAGCCCCAGCATTTT. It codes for CATSSSDRVGVQPQHF.

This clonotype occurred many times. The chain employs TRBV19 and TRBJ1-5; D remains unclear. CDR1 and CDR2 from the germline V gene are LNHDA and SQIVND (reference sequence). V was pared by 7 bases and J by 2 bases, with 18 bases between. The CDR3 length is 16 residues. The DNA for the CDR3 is TGTGCCAGTACCCGGAGAACGGAAAGGGGCAATCAGCCCCAGCATTTT. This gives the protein CASTRRTERGNQPQHF. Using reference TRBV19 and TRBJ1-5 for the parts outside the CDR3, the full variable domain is DGGITQSPKYLFRKEGQNVTLSCEQNLNHDAMYWYRQDPGQGLRLIYYSQIVNDFQKGDIAEGYSVSREKKESFPLTVTSAQKNPTAFYLCASTRRTERGNQPQHFGDGTRLSIL.

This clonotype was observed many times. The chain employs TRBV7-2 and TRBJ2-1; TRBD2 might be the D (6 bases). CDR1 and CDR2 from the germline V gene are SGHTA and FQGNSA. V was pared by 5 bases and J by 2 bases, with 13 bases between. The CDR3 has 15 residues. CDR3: CASSPRTNPYNEQFF. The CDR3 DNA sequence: TGTGCCAGCAGCCCAAGGACTAACCCCTACAATGAGCAGTTCTTC.

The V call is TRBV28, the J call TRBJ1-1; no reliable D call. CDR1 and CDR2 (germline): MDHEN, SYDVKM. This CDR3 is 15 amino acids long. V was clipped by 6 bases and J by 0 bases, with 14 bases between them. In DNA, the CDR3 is TGTGCCAGCAGCCCCAATGGTAGGATGAACACTGAAGCTTTCTTT. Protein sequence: CASSPNGRMNTEAFF.

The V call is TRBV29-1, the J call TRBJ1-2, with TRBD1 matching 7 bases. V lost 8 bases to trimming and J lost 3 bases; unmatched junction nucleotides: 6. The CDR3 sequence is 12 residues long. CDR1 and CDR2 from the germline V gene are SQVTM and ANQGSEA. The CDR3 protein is CSIEDRDYGYTF. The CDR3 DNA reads TGCAGCATCGAAGACAGGGACTATGGCTACACCTTC.